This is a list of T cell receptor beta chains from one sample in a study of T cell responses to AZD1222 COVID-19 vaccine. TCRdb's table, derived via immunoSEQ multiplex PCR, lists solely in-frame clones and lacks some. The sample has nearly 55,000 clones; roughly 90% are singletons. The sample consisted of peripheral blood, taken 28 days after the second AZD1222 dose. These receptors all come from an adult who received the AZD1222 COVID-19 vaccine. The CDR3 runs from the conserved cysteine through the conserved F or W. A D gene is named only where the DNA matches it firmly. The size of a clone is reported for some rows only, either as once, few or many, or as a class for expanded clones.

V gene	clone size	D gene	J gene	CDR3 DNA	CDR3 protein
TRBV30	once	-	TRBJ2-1	TGTGCCTGGAGTCGGCGTGGAGCAAGCGTCTCCTACAATGAGCAGTTCTTC	CAWSRRGASVSYNEQFF
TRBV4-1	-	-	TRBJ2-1	TGCGCCAGCAGCCAAGATTTGGTTGCGGCTATATATGAGCAGTTCTTC	CASSQDLVAAIYEQFF
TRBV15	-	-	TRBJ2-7	TGTGCCACCAGCAGAGAAAGCGGACCCTACGAGCAGTACTTC	CATSRESGPYEQYF
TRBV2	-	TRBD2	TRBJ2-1	TGTGCCAGCAGTGTAGCGGGAAGGAACAATGAGCAGTTCTTC	CASSVAGRNNEQFF
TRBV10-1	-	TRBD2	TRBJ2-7	TGCGCCAGCAGTATGCGGGAGGGATACGAGCAGTACTTC	CASSMREGYEQYF
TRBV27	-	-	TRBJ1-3	TGTGCCTGCCCGTGGGTCCTTTCTGGAAACACCATATATTTT	CACPWVLSGNTIYF
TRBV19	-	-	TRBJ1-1	TGTGCCAGTAGTGACCGGGACGGTCGAAGTGGTGCTTTCTTT	CASSDRDGRSGAFF
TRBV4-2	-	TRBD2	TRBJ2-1	TGTGCCAGCAGCCAAGAAGCTTCGAGCGGGGCCTACAATGAGCAGTTCTTC	CASSQEASSGAYNEQFF
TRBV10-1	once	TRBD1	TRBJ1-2	TGCGCCAGTCCCCGGGACAGGGCTTCCTATGGCTACACCTTC	CASPRDRASYGYTF
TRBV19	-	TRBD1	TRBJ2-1	TGTGCCAGTAGTATAAGTCCGGGACAGCACAATGAGCAGTTCTTC	CASSISPGQHNEQFF
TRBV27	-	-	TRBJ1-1	TGTGCCAGCAGTTCCGACACCGCGAACACTGAAGCTTTCTTT	CASSSDTANTEAFF
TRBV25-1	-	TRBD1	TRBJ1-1	TGTGCCAGCCTGGGACAGGGGTTGAGGGCTTTCTTT	CASLGQGLRAFF
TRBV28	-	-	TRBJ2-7	TGTGCCAGCAGTCCCCCCTCCACGTACGAGCAGTACTTC	CASSPPSTYEQYF
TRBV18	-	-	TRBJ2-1	TGTGCCAGCTCACCACGACAGAGCTCCTACAATGAGCAGTTCTTC	CASSPRQSSYNEQFF